This T cell receptor (beta chain) was obtained from a study of blood T cell repertoires in COVID-19. Study-wide background: Whether acute or convalescent, the COVID-19 samples came from the United States, Italy and Spain. The analysed material was cDNA or gDNA that came from T cells, B-cell-depleted T cells, or PBMCs.

Here immunoSEQ multiplex PCR was the method, and the copy in TCRdb shows in-frame clones only, minus some. This table holds 250,000 to 300,000 clones, around nine tenths found once. Concerning this clone itself: Other DNA sequences from this sample encode an identical CDR3 as well.

V gave up 1 base and J gave up 0 bases, with 7 bases separating them. Germline CDR1 SGHRS, CDR2 YFSETQ. The length of the CDR3 is 15 residues. The chain carries TRBV5-1 and TRBJ2-2, with no clear D. The specimen was PBMCs or T cells enriched from blood (not recorded which). This receptor was obtained from a woman in her forties or fifties who had been exposed to COVID-19. The CDR3 DNA reads TGCGCCAGCAGCTTGACGGTTACGAACACCGGGGAGCTGTTTTTT. Its protein product is CASSLTVTNTGELFF. Drawing the rest from reference TRBV5-1 and TRBJ2-2, the complete variable domain is KAGVTQTPRYLIKTRGQQVTLSCSPISGHRSVSWYQQTPGQGLQFLFEYFSETQRNKGNFPGRFSGRQFSNSRSEMNVSTLELGDSALYLCASSLTVTNTGELFFGEGSRLTVL.